The 2 T cell receptor beta chains reported below all come from one sample, sequenced in a study of metastatic and nonmetastatic thyroid tumors. Nobody among the patients had been given any treatment before thyroid surgery. Through MiXCR, TCRdb re-clonotyped the PCR reads. This table has tens of thousands of clones, 10% to 12% appearing once. What was sequenced was blood. The receptors come from a female donor with papillary thyroid cancer or a benign thyroid nodule (not recorded which). Some clones in this sample may be carry-over from other donors' samples.

As to this clone: A much larger clone lies one base from this, so it may be a read error. The V call is TRBV27, the J call TRBJ1-1, with D unresolved. The length of the CDR3 is 13 residues. V dropped 2 bases and J dropped 4 bases, with 8 bases sitting between them. Germline lookup yields CDR1 MNHEY and CDR2 SMNVEV (reference sequence). CDR3 amino acids: CASSLGESTEAFF. CDR3 DNA sequence: TGTGCCAGCAGTTTAGGGGAGAGCACTGAAGCTTTCTTT.

This clone occurred many times. The chain carries TRBV19 and TRBJ1-4, with D maybe TRBD1 (5 bases). Germline values: CDR1 LNHDA, CDR2 SQIVND (reference sequence). The CDR3 covers 15 residues. Between the trimmed V and J ends, which lost 6 bases and 7 bases, there was a span of 18 bases. The CDR3 sequence is CASSQASAGPEKLFF. CDR3 DNA: TGTGCCAGTAGCCAGGCATCGGCAGGGCCTGAAAAACTGTTTTTT.